This paragraph reports one T cell receptor beta chain. Its antigen is unknown. The study ran its PCR with 60 Vbeta and 13 Jbeta primers. Only in-frame clones appear in the TCRdb table, and some are missing; sequencing was by immunoSEQ multiplex PCR. Found here are some 150,000 clones, approximately 88% of them singletons; the top ten hold 0.85% to 1%. The V gene's germline CDR1 is PRHDT and CDR2 FYEKMQ (reference sequence). The CDR3 is 14 amino acids. J lost 4 bases, V lost 1 base, and 1 base had no gene match. The sample originates from a study of cytomegalovirus exposure and HLA in healthy donors. Broader study findings: Overall, 164 TCR beta chains were annotated as cytomegalovirus-associated. Researchers reported that three CMV-associated chains were confirmed in vitro as CMV antigen-specific. Fewer N-insertions than the approximately 680-donor mean were reportedly shown by an Asian-associated ancestry cluster in a later analysis.

Material for sequencing was PBMCs. The J gene is TRBJ2-3, the V gene TRBV13; 8 nucleotides match TRBD1. The TCR originated in a woman aged 25 to 45 in good health and CMV-seronegative. In nucleotides, the CDR3 is TGTGCCAGCAGCTTAGCACAGGGGGCAGATACGCAGTATTTT. Translating it yields CASSLAQGADTQYF.